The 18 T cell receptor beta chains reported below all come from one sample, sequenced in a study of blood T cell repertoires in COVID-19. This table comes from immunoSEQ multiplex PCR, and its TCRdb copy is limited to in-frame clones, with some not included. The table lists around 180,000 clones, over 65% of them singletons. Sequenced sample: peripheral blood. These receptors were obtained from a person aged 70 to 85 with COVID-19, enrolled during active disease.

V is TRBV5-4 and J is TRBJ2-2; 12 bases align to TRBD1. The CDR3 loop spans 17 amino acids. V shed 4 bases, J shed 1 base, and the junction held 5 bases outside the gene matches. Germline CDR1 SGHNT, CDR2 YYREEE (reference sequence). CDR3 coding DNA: TGTGCCAGCAGCCCCGGGACAGGGGGCGGGAACACCGGGGAGCTGTTTTTT. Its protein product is CASSPGTGGGNTGELFF.

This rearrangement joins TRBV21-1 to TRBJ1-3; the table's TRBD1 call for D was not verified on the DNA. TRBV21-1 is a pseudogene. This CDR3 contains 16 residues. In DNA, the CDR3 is TGTGCCAGCAGCCCATTGATCAGGGATGTAAGAAACACCATATATTTT. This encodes CASSPLIRDVRNTIYF.

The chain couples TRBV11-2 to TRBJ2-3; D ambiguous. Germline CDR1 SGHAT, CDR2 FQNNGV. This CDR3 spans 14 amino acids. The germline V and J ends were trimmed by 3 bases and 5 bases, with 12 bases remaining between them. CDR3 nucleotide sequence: TGTGCCAGCAGCTTGTCCCCAGTTGGAGATACGCAGTATTTT. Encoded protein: CASSLSPVGDTQYF.

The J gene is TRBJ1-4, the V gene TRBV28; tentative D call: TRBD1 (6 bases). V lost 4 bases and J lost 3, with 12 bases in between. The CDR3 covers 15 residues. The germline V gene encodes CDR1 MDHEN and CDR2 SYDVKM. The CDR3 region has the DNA TGTGCCAGCAGTTCCGGGACACGAGCTAATGAAAAACTGTTTTTT. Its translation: CASSSGTRANEKLFF. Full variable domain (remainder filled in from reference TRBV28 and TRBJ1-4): DVKVTQSSRYLVKRTGEKVFLECVQDMDHENMFWYRQDPGLGLRLIYFSYDVKMKEKGDIPEGYSVSREKKERFSLILESASTNQTSMYLCASSSGTRANEKLFFGSGTQLSVL.

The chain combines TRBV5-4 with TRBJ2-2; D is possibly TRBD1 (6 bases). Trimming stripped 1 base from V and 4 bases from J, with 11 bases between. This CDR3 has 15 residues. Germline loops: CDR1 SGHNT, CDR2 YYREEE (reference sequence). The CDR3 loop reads CASSLLGAVTGELFF. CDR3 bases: TGTGCCAGCAGCTTGCTGGGGGCAGTCACCGGGGAGCTGTTTTTT.

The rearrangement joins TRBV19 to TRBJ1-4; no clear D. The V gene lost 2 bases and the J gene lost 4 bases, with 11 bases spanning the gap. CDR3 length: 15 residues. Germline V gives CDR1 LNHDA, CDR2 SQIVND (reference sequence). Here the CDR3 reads CASSIWSRSNEKLFF. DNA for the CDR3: TGTGCCAGTAGTATATGGAGCCGAAGTAATGAAAAACTGTTTTTT. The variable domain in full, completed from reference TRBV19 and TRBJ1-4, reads DGGITQSPKYLFRKEGQNVTLSCEQNLNHDAMYWYRQDPGQGLRLIYYSQIVNDFQKGDIAEGYSVSREKKESFPLTVTSAQKNPTAFYLCASSIWSRSNEKLFFGSGTQLSVL.

The CDR3 DNA follows: TGTGCCAGCAGCTTAGCGTGGAGGGCAAACACCGGGGAGCTGTTTTTT. Translation gives CASSLAWRANTGELFF. This rearrangement joins TRBV7-8 to TRBJ2-2; D perhaps matches TRBD2 (6 bases). This CDR3 spans 16 amino acids. Germline CDR1 and CDR2: SGHVS and FQNEAQ. V was cut by 0 bases and J by 2 bases, with 10 bases left in between.

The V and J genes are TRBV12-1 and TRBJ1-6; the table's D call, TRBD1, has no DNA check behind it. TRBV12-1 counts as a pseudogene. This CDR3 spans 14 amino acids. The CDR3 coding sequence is TGTGCCAGCAGCCCAGGGGTTTCTCTGTCACCCCTCCACTTT. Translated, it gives CASSPGVSLSPLHF.

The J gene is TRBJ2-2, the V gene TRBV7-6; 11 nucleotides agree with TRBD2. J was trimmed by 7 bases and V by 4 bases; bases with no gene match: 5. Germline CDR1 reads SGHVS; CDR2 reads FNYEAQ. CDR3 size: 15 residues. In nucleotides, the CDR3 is TGTGCCAGCAGCTCCGTAGCGGGGGGGCTCGGGGAGCTGTTTTTT. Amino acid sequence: CASSSVAGGLGELFF.

CDR3 sequence reads: CASSLEWSGKETQYF. CDR3 bases: TGCGCCAGCAGCTTGGAGTGGAGCGGGAAAGAGACCCAGTACTTC. The rearrangement joins TRBV5-1 to TRBJ2-5, with TRBD2 identical over 7 bases. CDR3 length: 15 residues. The junction had 5 bases not matched to a gene; V was cut back by 0 bases and J by 3 bases. Germline CDR1 SGHRS, CDR2 YFSETQ.

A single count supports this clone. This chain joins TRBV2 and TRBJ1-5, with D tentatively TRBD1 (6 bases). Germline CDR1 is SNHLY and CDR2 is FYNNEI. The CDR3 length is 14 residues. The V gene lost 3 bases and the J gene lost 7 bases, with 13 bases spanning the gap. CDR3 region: CASSDQGTGQPQHF. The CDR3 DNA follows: TGTGCCAGCAGTGATCAGGGTACAGGGCAGCCCCAGCATTTT.

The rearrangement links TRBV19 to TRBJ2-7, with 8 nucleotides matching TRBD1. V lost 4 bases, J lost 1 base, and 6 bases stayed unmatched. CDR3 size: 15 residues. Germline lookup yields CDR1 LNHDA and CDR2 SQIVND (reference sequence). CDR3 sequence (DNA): TGTGCCAGTAGTAAGACAGGGGATGGGTCCTACGAGCAGTACTTC. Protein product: CASSKTGDGSYEQYF.

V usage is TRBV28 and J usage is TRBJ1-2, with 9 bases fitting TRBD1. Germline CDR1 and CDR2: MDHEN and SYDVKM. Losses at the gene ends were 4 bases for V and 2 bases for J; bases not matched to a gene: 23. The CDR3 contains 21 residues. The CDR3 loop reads CASSSTSSTGGRVRSNYGYTF. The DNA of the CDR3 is TGTGCCAGCAGTTCAACTTCATCGACAGGGGGGAGGGTACGGTCCAACTATGGCTACACCTTC.

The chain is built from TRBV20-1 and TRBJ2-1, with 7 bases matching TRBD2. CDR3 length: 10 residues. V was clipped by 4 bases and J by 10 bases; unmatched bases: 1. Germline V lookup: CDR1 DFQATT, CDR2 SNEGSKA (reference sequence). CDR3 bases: TGCAGTGCTAAACTAGCGGAGCAGTTCTTC. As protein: CSAKLAEQFF.

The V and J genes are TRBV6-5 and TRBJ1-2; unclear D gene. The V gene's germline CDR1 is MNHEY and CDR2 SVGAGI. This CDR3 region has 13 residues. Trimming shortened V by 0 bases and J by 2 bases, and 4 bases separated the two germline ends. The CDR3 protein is CASSYSKNYGYTF. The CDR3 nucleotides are TGTGCCAGCAGTTACTCCAAAAACTATGGCTACACCTTC.

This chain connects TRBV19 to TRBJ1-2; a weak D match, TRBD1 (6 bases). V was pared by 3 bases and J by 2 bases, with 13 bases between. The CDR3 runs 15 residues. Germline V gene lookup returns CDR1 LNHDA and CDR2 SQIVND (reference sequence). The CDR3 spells CASSIKAGENYGYTF. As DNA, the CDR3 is TGTGCCAGTAGTATTAAGGCAGGGGAAAACTATGGCTACACCTTC.

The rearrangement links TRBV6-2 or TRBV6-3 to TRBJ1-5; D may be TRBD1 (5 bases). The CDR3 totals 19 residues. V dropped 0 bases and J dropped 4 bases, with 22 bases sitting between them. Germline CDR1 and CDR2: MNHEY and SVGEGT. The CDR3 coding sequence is TGTGCCAGCAGTTACTCGCCGAACAGGCCCCTCGACCGTAATCAGCCCCAGCATTTT. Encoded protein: CASSYSPNRPLDRNQPQHF.

CDR3 DNA: TGTGCCAGCAGAAGGACTAGCGGGAGGGGTAGCTCCTACAATGAGCAGTTCTTC. Protein: CASRRTSGRGSSYNEQFF. The rearrangement joins TRBV7-8 to TRBJ2-1; 15 bases map to TRBD2. Germline V gene lookup returns CDR1 SGHVS and CDR2 FQNEAQ. V lost 6 bases and J lost 0; bases outside the gene matches: 6. This CDR3 has 18 amino acids.